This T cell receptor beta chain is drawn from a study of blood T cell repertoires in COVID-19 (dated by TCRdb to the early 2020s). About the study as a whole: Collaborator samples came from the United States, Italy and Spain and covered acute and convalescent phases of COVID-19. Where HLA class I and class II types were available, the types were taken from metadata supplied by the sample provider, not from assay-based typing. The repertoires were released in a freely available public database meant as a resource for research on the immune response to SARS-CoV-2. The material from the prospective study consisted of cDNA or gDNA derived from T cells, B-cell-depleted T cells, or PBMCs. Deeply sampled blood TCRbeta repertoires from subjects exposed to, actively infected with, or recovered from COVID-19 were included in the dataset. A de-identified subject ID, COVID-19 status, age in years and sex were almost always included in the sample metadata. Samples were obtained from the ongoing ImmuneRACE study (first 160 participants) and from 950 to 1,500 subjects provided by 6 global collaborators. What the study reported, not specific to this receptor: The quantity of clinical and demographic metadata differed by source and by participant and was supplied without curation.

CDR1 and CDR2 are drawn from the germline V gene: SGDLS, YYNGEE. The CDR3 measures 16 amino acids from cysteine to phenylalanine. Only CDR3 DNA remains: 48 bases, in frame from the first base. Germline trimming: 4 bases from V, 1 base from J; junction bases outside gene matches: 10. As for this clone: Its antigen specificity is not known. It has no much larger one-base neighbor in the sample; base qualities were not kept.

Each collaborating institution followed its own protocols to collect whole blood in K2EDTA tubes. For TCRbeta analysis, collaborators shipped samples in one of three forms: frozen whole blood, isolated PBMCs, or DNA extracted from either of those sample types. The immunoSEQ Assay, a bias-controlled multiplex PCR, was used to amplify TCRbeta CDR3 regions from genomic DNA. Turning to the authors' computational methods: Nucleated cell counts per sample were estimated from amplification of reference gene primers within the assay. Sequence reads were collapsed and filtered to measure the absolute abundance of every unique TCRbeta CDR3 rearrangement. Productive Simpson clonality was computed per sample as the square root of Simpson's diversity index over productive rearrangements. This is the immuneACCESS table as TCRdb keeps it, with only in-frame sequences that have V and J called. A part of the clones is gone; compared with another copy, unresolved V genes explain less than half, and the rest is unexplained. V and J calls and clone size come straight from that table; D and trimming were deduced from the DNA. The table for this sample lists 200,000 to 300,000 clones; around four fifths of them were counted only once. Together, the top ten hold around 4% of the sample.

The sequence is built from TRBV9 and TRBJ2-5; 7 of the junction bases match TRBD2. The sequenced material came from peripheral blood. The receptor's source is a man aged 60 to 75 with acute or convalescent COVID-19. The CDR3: CASSPPGASGQETQYF. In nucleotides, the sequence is TGTGCCAGCAGCCCCCCCGGGGCTAGCGGCCAAGAGACCCAGTACTTC.